Listed below are T cell receptor beta chains from one sample, sequenced in a study of T-cell reconstitution after alpha-beta-depleted transplantation in children. TCRdb redid the calling of the PCR reads with MiXCR, one entry per CDR3 protein. Among about 580,000 distinct CDR3 sequences listed, roughly 24% were seen once. This specimen consisted of PBMCs, mostly from graft donor cells, obtained 360 days after TCRalphabeta/CD19-depleted stem cell transplant. The receptor source for this set is a boy under three years old who had a stem cell transplant for acute myeloid leukemia, so the T cells may come from the graft donor. The CDR3 runs from the conserved cysteine through the conserved F or W. Each record gives: clone size, J gene, V gene, CDR3 length, D gene, CDR3 protein, CDR3 DNA. The D gene is left open where the match is weak. Clone size is given for some rows only: seen once, a few or many times, or a class if the clone is expanded.

NA,TRBJ2-3,TRBV20-1,14,NA,CSARDGTAQNTQYF,TGCAGTGCTAGAGATGGGACTGCACAGAATACGCAGTATTTT
many,TRBJ2-3,TRBV15,15,NA,CATSAPGGSADTQYF,TGTGCCACCAGCGCCCCCGGGGGATCAGCAGATACGCAGTATTTT
few,TRBJ2-3,TRBV10-3,13,NA,CAITGASTDTQYF,TGTGCCATCACCGGGGCTAGCACAGATACGCAGTATTTT
NA,TRBJ2-3,TRBV29-1,19,TRBD2,CSVESAGGTSGGRADTQYF,TGCAGCGTTGAATCTGCCGGAGGGACTAGCGGGGGACGAGCAGATACGCAGTATTTT
many,TRBJ2-7,TRBV5-1,17,TRBD2,CASSFALAGGPNYEQYF,TGCGCCAGCAGCTTCGCCCTAGCGGGGGGGCCAAACTACGAGCAGTACTTC
many,TRBJ2-3,TRBV13,15,NA,CASSLGGRRADTQYF,TGTGCCAGCAGCTTAGGTGGACGGAGGGCAGATACGCAGTATTTT
NA,TRBJ1-5,TRBV28,17,TRBD1,CASSFEPGQPYNQPQHF,TGTGCCAGCAGTTTTGAGCCGGGACAGCCCTACAATCAGCCCCAGCATTTT
NA,TRBJ1-3,TRBV10-2,15,NA,CASSRGGTSGNTIYF,TGCGCCAGCTCGAGAGGAGGAACCTCTGGAAACACCATATATTTT
few,TRBJ2-1,TRBV15,18,TRBD2,CATSRVGSGGSSYNEQFF,TGTGCCACCAGCAGAGTGGGTAGCGGGGGTAGCTCCTACAATGAGCAGTTCTTC
many,TRBJ1-5,TRBV29-1,18,TRBD1,CSNYLGTGWRYSNQPQHF,TGCAGCAATTACCTCGGGACAGGCTGGCGGTATAGCAATCAGCCCCAGCATTTT
NA,TRBJ2-3,TRBV20-1,16,TRBD2,CSASLPSGGYTDTQYF,TGCAGTGCTAGCCTCCCTAGCGGGGGCTACACAGATACGCAGTATTTT
many,TRBJ2-1,TRBV20-1,15,NA,CSALTPQGGTQGQFF,TGCAGTGCGCTAACCCCACAGGGGGGGACACAGGGGCAGTTCTTC
NA,TRBJ2-1,TRBV29-1,15,TRBD1,CSVSHRQGTYNEQFF,TGCAGCGTTTCCCATCGACAGGGGACGTACAATGAGCAGTTCTTC
few,TRBJ1-5,TRBV12-3/TRBV12-4,18,NA,CASSFEAFGGYSNQPQHF,TGTGCCAGCAGTTTTGAGGCTTTCGGCGGCTATAGCAATCAGCCCCAGCATTTT
few,TRBJ2-7,TRBV7-2,13,NA,CASSPSRTYEQYF,TGTGCCAGCAGCCCGTCAAGAACCTACGAGCAGTACTTC
many,TRBJ2-5,TRBV20-1,14,TRBD1,CSAARDRRQETQYF,TGCAGTGCTGCCCGGGACAGGCGCCAAGAGACCCAGTACTTC
NA,TRBJ2-1,TRBV7-2,15,TRBD1,CASSPGQGARNEQFF,TGTGCCAGCAGCCCGGGACAGGGGGCGAGGAATGAGCAGTTCTTC
few,TRBJ1-2,TRBV12-3/TRBV12-4,15,NA,CASSLAGREDYGYTF,TGTGCCAGCAGTTTAGCCGGCAGGGAGGACTATGGCTACACCTTC
NA,TRBJ2-2,TRBV12-3/TRBV12-4,13,NA,CASNPDLTGELFF,TGTGCCAGCAATCCGGACCTGACCGGGGAGCTGTTTTTT
NA,TRBJ2-1,TRBV24-1,14,NA,CATSDSRWYNEQFF,TGTGCCACCAGTGATTCCCGCTGGTACAATGAGCAGTTCTTC
NA,TRBJ2-3,TRBV24-1,13,NA,CATSDPHPDTQYF,TGTGCCACCAGTGATCCCCATCCAGATACGCAGTATTTT
NA,TRBJ2-2,TRBV7-2,15,TRBD1,CASSLVQGAAGELFF,TGTGCCAGCAGCTTAGTCCAGGGGGCGGCTGGGGAGCTGTTTTTT
NA,TRBJ2-3,TRBV7-2,15,TRBD1,CASSLGQGATDTQYF,TGTGCCAGCAGCTTAGGGCAGGGGGCCACAGATACGCAGTATTTT
few,TRBJ2-1,TRBV10-3,16,NA,CAIGRGASAPYNEQFF,TGTGCCATCGGGAGGGGGGCTAGCGCACCCTACAATGAGCAGTTCTTC
many,TRBJ2-3,TRBV12-3/TRBV12-4,15,NA,CASTPGTSTPDTQYF,TGTGCCAGCACCCCCGGGACCTCCACCCCAGATACGCAGTATTTT
many,TRBJ2-5,TRBV12-3/TRBV12-4,14,TRBD1,CASSLLGQGKTQYF,TGTGCCAGCAGTTTACTGGGACAGGGAAAGACCCAGTACTTC
NA,TRBJ2-1,TRBV6-2/TRBV6-3,15,NA,CASSYPRNIISEQFF,TGTGCCAGCAGTTACCCCCGTAACATCATCAGTGAGCAGTTCTTC
many,TRBJ2-3,TRBV7-3,16,TRBD2,CASSPGTSGRTDTQYF,TGTGCCAGCAGCCCGGGGACTAGCGGACGCACAGATACGCAGTATTTT
NA,TRBJ1-2,TRBV10-3,14,TRBD1,CAISDLGQGYGYTF,TGTGCCATCAGTGACCTAGGACAGGGGTATGGCTACACCTTC
NA,TRBJ2-2,TRBV7-3,14,NA,CASSLTSYTGELFF,TGTGCCAGCAGCTTAACTAGCTACACCGGGGAGCTGTTTTTT
NA,TRBJ2-3,TRBV20-1,16,NA,CSADGGPLKGTDTQYF,TGCAGTGCTGACGGGGGGCCCTTGAAGGGAACAGATACGCAGTATTTT
many,TRBJ2-1,TRBV12-3/TRBV12-4,15,TRBD2,CASTKKRGEYNEQFF,TGTGCCAGCACAAAAAAGCGGGGGGAATACAATGAGCAGTTCTTC
NA,TRBJ2-3,TRBV20-1,15,NA,CSARIPGPSTDTQYF,TGCAGTGCTAGAATTCCAGGCCCTAGCACAGATACGCAGTATTTT
many,TRBJ1-5,TRBV15,17,TRBD1,CATSRVGAGGPNQPQHF,TGTGCCACCAGCAGAGTCGGTGCAGGGGGCCCCAATCAGCCCCAGCATTTT
few,TRBJ1-2,TRBV28,13,NA,CASSLGGNDGYTF,TGTGCCAGCAGTTTAGGGGGAAATGATGGCTACACCTTC
few,TRBJ2-3,TRBV20-1,15,NA,CSARDQGSETDTQYF,TGCAGTGCTAGAGATCAGGGCAGTGAAACAGATACGCAGTATTTT
many,TRBJ2-5,TRBV28,15,TRBD1,CASSRGQGKKETQYF,TGTGCCAGCAGTCGAGGACAGGGGAAAAAAGAGACCCAGTACTTC
NA,TRBJ2-3,TRBV20-1,17,TRBD2,CSARPPPSGVSTDTQYF,TGCAGTGCTAGACCCCCCCCTAGCGGGGTTAGCACAGATACGCAGTATTTT
NA,TRBJ1-4,TRBV11-2,15,NA,CASSHTSGSPEKLFF,TGTGCCAGCAGCCACACCTCAGGGAGCCCTGAAAAACTGTTTTTT
many,TRBJ2-3,TRBV4-3,16,TRBD1,CASSQARTGVGDTQYF,TGCGCCAGCAGCCAAGCCCGCACAGGGGTGGGAGATACGCAGTATTTT